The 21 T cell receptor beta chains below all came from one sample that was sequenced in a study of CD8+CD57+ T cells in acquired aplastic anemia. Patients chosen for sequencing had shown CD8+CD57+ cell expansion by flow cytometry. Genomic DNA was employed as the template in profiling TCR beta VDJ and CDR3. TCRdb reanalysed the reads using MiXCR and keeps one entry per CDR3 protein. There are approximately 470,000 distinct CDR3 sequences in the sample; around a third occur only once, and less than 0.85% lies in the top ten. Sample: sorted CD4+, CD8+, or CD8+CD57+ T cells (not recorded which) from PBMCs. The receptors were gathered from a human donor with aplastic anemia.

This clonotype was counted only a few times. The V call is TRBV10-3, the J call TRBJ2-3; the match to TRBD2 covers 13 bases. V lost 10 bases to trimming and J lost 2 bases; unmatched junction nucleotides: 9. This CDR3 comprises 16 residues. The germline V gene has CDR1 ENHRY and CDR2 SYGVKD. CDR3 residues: CATPGTSGGDTDTQYF. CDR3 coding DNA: TGTGCCACTCCCGGAACTAGCGGGGGGGACACAGATACGCAGTATTTT.

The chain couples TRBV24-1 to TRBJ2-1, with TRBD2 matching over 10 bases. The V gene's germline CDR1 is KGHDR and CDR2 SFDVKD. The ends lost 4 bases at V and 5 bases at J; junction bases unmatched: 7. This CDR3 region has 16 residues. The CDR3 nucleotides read TGTGCCACCAGTGAACCTCTAGCGGGGGCCAACAATGAGCAGTTCTTC. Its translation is CATSEPLAGANNEQFF.

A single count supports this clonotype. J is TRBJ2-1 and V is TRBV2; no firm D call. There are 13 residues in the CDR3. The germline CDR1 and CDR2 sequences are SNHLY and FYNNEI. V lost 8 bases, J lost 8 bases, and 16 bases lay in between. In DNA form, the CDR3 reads TGTGCCAGCGGGGTGCAACCTCTCGATGAGCAGTTCTTC. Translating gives CASGVQPLDEQFF. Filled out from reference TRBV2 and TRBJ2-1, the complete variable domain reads EPEVTQTPSHQVTQMGQEVILRCVPISNHLYFYWYRQILGQKVEFLVSFYNNEISEKSEIFDDQFSVERPDGSNFTLKIRSTKLEDSAMYFCASGVQPLDEQFFGPGTRLTVL.

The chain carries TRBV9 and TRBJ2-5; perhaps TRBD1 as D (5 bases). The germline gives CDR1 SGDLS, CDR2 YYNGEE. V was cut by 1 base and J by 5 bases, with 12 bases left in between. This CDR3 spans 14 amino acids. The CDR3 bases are TGTGCCAGCAGCGTACCATCAGCAGGGGAGACCCAGTACTTC. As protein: CASSVPSAGETQYF.

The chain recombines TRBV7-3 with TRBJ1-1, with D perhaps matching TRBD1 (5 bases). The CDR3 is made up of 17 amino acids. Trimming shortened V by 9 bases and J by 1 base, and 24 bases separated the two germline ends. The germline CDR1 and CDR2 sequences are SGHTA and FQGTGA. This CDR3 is CASIGGGVSEPNTEAFF. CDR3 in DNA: TGTGCCAGTATCGGGGGAGGGGTCTCAGAACCGAACACTGAAGCTTTCTTT.

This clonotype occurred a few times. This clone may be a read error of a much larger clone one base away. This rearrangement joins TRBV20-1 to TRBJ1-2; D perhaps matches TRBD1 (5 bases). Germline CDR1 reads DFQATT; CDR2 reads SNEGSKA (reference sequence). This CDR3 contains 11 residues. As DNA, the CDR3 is TGCGGTGCTCCGAAGGGCGGGGGATACACCTTC. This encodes CGAPKGGGYTF.

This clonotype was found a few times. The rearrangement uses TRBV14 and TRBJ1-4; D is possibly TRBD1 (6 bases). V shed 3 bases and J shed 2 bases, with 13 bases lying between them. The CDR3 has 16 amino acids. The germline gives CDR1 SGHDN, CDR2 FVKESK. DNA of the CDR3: TGTGCCAGCAGCCACAGGGGATACGGCACTAATGAAAAACTGTTTTTT. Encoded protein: CASSHRGYGTNEKLFF.

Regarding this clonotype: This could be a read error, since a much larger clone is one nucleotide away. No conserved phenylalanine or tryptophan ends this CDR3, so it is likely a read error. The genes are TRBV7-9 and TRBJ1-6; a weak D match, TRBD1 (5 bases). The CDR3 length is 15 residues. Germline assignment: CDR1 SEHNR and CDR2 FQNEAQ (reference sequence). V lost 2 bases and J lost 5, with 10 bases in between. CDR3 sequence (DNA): TGTGCCAGCAGCTTACAGTCAGGGAATAATTCACCCCTCCACTCT. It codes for CASSLQSGNNSPLHS.

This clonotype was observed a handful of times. The CDR3 DNA follows: TGTGCCAGCAGCCCCCCTTGGGAGACCCAGTACTTC. As protein: CASSPPWETQYF. The rearrangement joins TRBV7-2 to TRBJ2-5; D gene uncertain. The germline V gene has CDR1 SGHTA and CDR2 FQGNSA. The length of the CDR3 is 12 residues. V was pared by 5 bases and J by 5 bases, with 9 bases between.

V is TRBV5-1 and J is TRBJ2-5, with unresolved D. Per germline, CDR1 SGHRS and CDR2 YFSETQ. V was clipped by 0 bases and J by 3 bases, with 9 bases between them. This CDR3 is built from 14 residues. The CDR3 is CASSLGFAEETQYF. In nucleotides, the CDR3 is TGCGCCAGCAGCTTGGGGTTCGCAGAAGAGACCCAGTACTTC.

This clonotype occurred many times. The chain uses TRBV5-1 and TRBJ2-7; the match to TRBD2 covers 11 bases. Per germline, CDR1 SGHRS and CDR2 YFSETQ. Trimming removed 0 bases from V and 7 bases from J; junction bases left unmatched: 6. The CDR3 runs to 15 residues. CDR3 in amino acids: CASSLEVAGGREQYF. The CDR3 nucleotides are TGCGCCAGCAGCTTGGAGGTAGCGGGAGGGCGGGAGCAGTACTTC.

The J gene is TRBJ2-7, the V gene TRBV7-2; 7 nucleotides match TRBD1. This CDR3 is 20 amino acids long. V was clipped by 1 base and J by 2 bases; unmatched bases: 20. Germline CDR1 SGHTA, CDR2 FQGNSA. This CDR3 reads CASSLVTSSRGTEKPYEQYF. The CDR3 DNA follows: TGTGCCAGCAGCTTAGTAACGTCGTCGAGGGGGACAGAAAAACCCTACGAGCAGTACTTC.

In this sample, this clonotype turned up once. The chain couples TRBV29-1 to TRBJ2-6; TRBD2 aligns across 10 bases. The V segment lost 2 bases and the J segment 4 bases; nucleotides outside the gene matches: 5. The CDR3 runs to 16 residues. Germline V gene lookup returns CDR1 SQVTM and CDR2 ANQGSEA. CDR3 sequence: CSVESGGASGANVLTF. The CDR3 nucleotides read TGCAGCGTTGAAAGCGGGGGGGCAAGCGGGGCCAACGTCCTGACTTTC. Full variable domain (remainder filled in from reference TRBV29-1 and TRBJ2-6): SAVISQKPSRDICQRGTSLTIQCQVDSQVTMMFWYRQQPGQSLTLIATANQGSEATYESGFVIDKFPISRPNLTFSTLTVSNMSPEDSSIYLCSVESGGASGANVLTFGAGSRLTVL.

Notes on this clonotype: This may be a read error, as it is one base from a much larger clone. This CDR3 is CASSGPRTGYNEQFF. The CDR3 DNA reads as TGCGCCAGCAGTGGGCCAAGGACAGGATACAATGAGCAGTTCTTC. The rearrangement links TRBV10-1 to TRBJ2-1, with TRBD1 identical over 7 bases. The CDR3 contains 15 residues. Germline assignment: CDR1 WNHNN and CDR2 SYGVQD (reference sequence). Trimming took 4 bases from V and 4 from J; bases not matched to a gene: 7.

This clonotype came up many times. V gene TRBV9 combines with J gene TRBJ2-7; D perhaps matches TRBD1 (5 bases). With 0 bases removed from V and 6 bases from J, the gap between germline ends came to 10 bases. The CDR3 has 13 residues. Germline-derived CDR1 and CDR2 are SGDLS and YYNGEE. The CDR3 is CASSVDWTSEQYF. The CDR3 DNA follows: TGTGCCAGCAGCGTAGATTGGACATCCGAGCAGTACTTC.

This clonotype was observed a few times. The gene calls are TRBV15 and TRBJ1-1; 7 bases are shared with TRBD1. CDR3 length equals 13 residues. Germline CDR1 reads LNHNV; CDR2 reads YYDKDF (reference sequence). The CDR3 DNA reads TGTGCTAGTGGTCCTGGGACAGACCCTGAAGCTTTCTTT. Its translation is CASGPGTDPEAFF.

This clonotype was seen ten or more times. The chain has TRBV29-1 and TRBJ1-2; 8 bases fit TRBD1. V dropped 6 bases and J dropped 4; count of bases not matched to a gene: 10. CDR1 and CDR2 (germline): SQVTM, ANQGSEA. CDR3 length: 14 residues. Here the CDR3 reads CSVDTSTGAYGYTF. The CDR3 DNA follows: TGCAGCGTGGATACCTCGACAGGGGCCTATGGCTACACCTTC.

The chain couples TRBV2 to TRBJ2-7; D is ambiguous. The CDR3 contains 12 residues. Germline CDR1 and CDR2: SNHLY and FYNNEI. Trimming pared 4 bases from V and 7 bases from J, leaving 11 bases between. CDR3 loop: CASSGSRLEQYF. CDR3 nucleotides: TGTGCCAGCAGTGGTTCCAGACTGGAGCAGTACTTC.

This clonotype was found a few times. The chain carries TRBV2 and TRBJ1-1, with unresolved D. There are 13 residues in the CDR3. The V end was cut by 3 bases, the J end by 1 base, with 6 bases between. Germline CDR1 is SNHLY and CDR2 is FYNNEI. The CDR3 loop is CASSERRNTEAFF. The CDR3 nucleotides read TGTGCCAGCAGTGAGAGGCGGAACACTGAAGCTTTCTTT.

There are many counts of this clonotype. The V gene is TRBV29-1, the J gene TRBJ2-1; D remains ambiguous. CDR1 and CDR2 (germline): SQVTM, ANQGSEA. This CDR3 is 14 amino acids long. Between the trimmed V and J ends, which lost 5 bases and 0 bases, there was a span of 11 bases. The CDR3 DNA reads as TGCAGCGTTTTATCGAGCAGCTCCTACAATGAGCAGTTCTTC. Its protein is CSVLSSSSYNEQFF.

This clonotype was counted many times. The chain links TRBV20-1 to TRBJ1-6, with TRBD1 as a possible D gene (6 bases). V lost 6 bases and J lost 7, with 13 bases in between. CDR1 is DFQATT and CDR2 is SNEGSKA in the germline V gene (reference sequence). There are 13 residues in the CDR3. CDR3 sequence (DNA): TGCAGTGCCCGACAGGACGCCAATTCACCCCTCCACTTT. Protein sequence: CSARQDANSPLHF.